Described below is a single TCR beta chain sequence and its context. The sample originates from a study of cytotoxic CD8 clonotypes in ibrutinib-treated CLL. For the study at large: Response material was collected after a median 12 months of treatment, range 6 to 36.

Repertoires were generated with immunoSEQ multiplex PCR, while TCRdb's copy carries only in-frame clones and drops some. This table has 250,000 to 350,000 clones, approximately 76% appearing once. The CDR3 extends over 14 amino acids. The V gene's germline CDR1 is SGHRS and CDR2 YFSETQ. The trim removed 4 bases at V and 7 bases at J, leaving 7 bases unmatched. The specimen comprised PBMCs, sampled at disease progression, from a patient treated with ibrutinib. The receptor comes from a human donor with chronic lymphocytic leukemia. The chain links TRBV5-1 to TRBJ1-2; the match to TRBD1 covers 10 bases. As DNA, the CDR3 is TGCGCCAGCAGCCTGCGGACAGGGGGAGGTGGCTACACCTTC. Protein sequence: CASSLRTGGGGYTF.